This TCR beta chain came from a study of cytomegalovirus exposure and HLA in healthy donors. Primers for the PCR totalled 60 Vbeta and 13 Jbeta. Repertoires were generated with immunoSEQ multiplex PCR, while TCRdb's copy carries only in-frame clones and drops some. This table lists about 79,000 clones. Study findings and constraints: Through in vitro validation, a few CMV-associated chains were shown to be specific for CMV antigens.

This CDR3 is built from 14 residues. Germline V gene lookup returns CDR1 GTSNPN and CDR2 SVGIG (reference sequence). The V and J ends lost 1 base and 0 bases respectively, with 7 bases between them. Note on this clone: The antigen is not known.

V is TRBV30 and J is TRBJ2-1; tentatively, D is TRBD1 (5 bases). The source material was PBMCs. This receptor was taken from a man aged 25 to 40 in good health and CMV-seronegative. In DNA, the CDR3 is TGTGCCTGGAGTGGACAGAGCTCCTACAATGAGCAGTTCTTC. Translating it yields CAWSGQSSYNEQFF.